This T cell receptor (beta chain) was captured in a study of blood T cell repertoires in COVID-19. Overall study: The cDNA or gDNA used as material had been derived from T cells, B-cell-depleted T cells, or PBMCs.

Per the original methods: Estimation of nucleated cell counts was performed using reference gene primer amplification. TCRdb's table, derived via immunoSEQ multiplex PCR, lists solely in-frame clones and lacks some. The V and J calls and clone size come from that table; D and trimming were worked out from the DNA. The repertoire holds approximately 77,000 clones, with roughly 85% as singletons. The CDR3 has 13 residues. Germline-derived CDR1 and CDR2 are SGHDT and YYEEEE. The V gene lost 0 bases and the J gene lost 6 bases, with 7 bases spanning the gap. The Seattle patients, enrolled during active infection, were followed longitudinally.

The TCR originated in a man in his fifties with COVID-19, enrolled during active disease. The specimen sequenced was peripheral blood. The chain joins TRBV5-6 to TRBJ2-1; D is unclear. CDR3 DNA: TGTGCCAGCAGCTTGGTTTCAGGCAATGAGCAGTTCTTC. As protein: CASSLVSGNEQFF. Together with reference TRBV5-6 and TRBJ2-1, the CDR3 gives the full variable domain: DAGVTQSPTHLIKTRGQQVTLRCSPKSGHDTVSWYQQALGQGPQFIFQYYEEEERQRGNFPDRFSGHQFPNYSSELNVNALLLGDSALYLCASSLVSGNEQFFGPGTRLTVL.